This T cell receptor (beta chain) was identified in a study of PD-1 blockade in classical Hodgkin lymphoma. Study background: It was nivolumab at 3 mg/kg, given intravenously every 2 weeks, that patients received.

This table comes from immunoSEQ multiplex PCR, and its TCRdb copy is limited to in-frame clones, with some not included. The sample consists of some 41,000 clones, 85% to 90% of them appearing once. All patients relapsed after autologous stem cell transplantation, and brentuximab vedotin exposure varied. With V trimmed by 7 bases and J by 3 bases, 6 bases remained unmatched. The CDR3 spans 14 residues. Germline loops: CDR1 SNHLY, CDR2 FYNNEI. The input for sequencing was peripheral blood mononuclear cells (PBMCs), taken before the second cycle of nivolumab. The receptor was derived from a human donor with classical Hodgkin lymphoma. This chain links TRBV2 with TRBJ2-7; the match to TRBD1 covers 10 bases. CDR3 amino acids: CASKGQGPSYEQYF. CDR3 nucleotides: TGTGCCAGCAAGGGACAGGGGCCGAGCTACGAGCAGTACTTC.